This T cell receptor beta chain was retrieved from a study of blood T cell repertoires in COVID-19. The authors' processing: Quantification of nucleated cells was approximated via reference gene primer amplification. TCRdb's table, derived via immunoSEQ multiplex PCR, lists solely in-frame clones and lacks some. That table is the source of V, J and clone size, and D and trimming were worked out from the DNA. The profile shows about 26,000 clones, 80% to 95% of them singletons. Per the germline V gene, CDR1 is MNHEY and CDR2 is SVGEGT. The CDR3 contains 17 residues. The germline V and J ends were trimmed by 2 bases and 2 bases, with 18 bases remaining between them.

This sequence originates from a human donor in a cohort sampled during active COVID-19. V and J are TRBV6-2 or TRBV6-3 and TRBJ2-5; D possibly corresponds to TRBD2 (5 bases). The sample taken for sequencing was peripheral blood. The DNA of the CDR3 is TGTGCCAGCAGTTACCCGCCTTCTCTGGGAGTGCAAGAGACCCAGTACTTC. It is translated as CASSYPPSLGVQETQYF.